This T cell receptor (beta chain) comes out of a study of CD8 T cells in ankylosing spondylitis. Germline V CDR1 and CDR2: SGHAT, FQNNGV. This CDR3 has 14 amino acids. After removal of 5 bases from V and 0 bases from J, the junction contained 4 bases not matched to a gene. TCRdb independently ran MiXCR on the 5' RACE reads; one entry per CDR3 protein. The table shows 380,000 or so distinct CDR3 sequences, with approximately 20% occurring only once. The chain uses TRBV11-2 and TRBJ2-7; 7 positions match TRBD1. The sequenced material came from blood, either unsorted or a sorted T cell fraction (not recorded which). The TCR was taken from a male donor with ankylosing spondylitis or in good health (not recorded which). For the CDR3, the DNA is TGTGCCAGCAGCAAGACAGGGAGCTCCTACGAGCAGTACTTC. This encodes CASSKTGSSYEQYF.